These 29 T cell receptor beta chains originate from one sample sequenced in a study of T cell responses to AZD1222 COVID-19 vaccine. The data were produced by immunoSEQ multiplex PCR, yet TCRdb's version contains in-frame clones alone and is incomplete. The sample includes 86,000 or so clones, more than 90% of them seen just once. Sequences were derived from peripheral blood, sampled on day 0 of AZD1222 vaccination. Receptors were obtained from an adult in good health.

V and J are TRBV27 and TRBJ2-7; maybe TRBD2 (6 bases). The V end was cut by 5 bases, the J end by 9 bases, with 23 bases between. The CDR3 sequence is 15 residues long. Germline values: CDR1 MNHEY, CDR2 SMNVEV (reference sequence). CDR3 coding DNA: TGTGCCAGCAGTGTCCACCCCGCGGGGTCTCAACGGCAGTACTTC. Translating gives CASSVHPAGSQRQYF.

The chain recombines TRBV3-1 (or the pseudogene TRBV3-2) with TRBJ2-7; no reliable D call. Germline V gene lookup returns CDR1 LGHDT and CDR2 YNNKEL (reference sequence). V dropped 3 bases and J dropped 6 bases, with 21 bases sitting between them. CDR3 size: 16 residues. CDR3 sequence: CASSQQVWGPSGEQYF. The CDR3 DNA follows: TGTGCCAGCAGCCAGCAGGTATGGGGTCCCTCCGGCGAGCAGTACTTC.

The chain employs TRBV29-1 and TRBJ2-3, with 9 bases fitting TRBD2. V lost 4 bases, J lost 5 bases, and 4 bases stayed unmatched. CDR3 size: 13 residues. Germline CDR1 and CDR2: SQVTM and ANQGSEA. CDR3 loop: CSVVGGRGDTQYF. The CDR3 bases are TGCAGCGTTGTTGGCGGGAGGGGAGATACGCAGTATTTT.

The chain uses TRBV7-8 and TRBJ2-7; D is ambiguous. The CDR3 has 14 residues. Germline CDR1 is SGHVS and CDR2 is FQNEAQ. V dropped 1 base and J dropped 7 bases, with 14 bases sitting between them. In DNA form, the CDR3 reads TGTGCCAGCAGCTTAGTACCTGCCTCGGATGAGCAGTACTTC. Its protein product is CASSLVPASDEQYF.

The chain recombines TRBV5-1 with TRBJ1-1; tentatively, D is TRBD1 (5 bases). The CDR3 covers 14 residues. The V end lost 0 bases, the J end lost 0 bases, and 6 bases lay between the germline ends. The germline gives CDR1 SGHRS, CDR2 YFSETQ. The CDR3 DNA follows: TGCGCCAGCAGCTTGGCGACAGTGAACACTGAAGCTTTCTTT. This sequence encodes CASSLATVNTEAFF.

The DNA for the CDR3 is TGCGCCAGCAGCCCGACTAGCGGGGGGGTCAATGAGCAGTTCTTC. Translated: CASSPTSGGVNEQFF. The rearrangement joins TRBV4-1 to TRBJ2-1; 14 bases are shared with TRBD2. The CDR3 is made up of 15 amino acids. Germline CDR1 MGHRA, CDR2 YSYEKL. V lost 4 bases and J lost 6; bases outside the gene matches: 2.

Written as DNA, the CDR3 is TGTGCCAGCAGTCCAATTTTGAACACTGAAGCTTTCTTT. Translating gives CASSPILNTEAFF. V gene TRBV3-1 (or the pseudogene TRBV3-2) combines with J gene TRBJ1-1; D uncertain. The CDR3 has 13 residues. V was clipped by 6 bases and J by 0 bases, with 8 bases between them. Germline CDR1 is LGHDT and CDR2 is YNNKEL (reference sequence).

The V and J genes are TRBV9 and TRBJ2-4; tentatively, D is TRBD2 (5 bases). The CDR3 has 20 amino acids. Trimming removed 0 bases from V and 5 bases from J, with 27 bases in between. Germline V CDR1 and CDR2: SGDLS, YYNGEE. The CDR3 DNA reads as TGTGCCAGCAGCGTAGCCGGGTCTAGCTTTTCCCTCGGCCCCCAAAACATTCAGTACTTC. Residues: CASSVAGSSFSLGPQNIQYF.

CDR3 sequence reads: CASSLVRGALLATNEKLFF. The CDR3, as DNA: TGTGCCAGCAGCTTAGTGAGGGGGGCCCTTCTGGCGACTAATGAAAAACTGTTTTTT. The chain recombines TRBV7-9 with TRBJ1-4, with D possibly being TRBD1 (6 bases). Trimming took 1 base from V and 2 from J, leaving 20 bases between them. This CDR3 is built from 19 residues. Germline CDR1 is SEHNR and CDR2 is FQNEAQ (reference sequence).

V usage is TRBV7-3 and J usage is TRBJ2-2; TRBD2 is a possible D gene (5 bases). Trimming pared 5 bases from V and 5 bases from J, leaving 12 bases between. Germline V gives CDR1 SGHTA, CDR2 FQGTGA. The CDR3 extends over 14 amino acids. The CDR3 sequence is CASSRMGETGELFF. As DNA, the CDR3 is TGTGCCAGCAGCCGAATGGGAGAGACCGGGGAGCTGTTTTTT.

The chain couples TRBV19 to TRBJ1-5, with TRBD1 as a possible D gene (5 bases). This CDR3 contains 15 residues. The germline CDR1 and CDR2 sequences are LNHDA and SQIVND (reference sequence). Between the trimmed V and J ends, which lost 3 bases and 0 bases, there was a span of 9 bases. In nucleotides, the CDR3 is TGTGCCAGTAGTATCACAGGTTATAGCAATCAGCCCCAGCATTTT. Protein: CASSITGYSNQPQHF.

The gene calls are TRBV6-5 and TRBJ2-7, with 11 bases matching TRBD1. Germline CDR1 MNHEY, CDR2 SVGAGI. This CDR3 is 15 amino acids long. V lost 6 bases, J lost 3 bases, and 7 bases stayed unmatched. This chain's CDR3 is CASRSSGTGGYEQYF. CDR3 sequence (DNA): TGTGCCAGCAGATCTTCCGGGACAGGGGGCTACGAGCAGTACTTC.

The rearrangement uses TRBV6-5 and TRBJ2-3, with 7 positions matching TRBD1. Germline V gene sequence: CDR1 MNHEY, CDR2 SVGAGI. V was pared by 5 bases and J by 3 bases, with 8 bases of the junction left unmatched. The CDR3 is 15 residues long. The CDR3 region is CASSRSGTATDTQYF. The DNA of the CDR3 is TGTGCCAGCAGTCGCTCCGGGACAGCTACAGATACGCAGTATTTT.

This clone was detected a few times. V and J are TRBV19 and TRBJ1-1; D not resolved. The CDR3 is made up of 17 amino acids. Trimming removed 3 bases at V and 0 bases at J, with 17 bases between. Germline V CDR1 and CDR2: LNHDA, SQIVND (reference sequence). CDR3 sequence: CASSIGYRRLLNTEAFF. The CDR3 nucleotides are TGTGCCAGTAGTATCGGATACCGACGGTTATTGAACACTGAAGCTTTCTTT.

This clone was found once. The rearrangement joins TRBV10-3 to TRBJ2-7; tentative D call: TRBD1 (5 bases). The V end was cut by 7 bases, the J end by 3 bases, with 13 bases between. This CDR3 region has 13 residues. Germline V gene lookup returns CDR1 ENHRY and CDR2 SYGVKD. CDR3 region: CAITSGPNYEQYF. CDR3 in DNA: TGTGCCATCACTTCAGGGCCCAACTACGAGCAGTACTTC.

CDR3 sequence: CASGERGTGELFF. The CDR3 DNA reads TGTGCCAGCGGGGAGCGGGGAACCGGGGAGCTGTTTTTT. The V and J genes are TRBV2 and TRBJ2-2, with 7 bases fitting TRBD2. In germline, CDR1 is SNHLY, CDR2 FYNNEI. V was clipped by 8 bases and J by 5 bases; unmatched bases: 5. The CDR3 spans 13 residues.

The CDR3 here is CASEAGTGGADEQYF. CDR3 bases: TGTGCCAGTGAGGCAGGGACAGGGGGCGCGGACGAGCAGTACTTC. The chain is built from TRBV19 and TRBJ2-7, with 12 bases that match TRBD1. J gave up 5 bases and V 8 bases, and 10 bases lay outside the gene matches. CDR3 size: 15 residues. The germline V gene has CDR1 LNHDA and CDR2 SQIVND (reference sequence).

The CDR3 region is CASSARPGSPSEKLFF. CDR3 coding DNA: TGTGCCAGCAGCGCCCGGCCGGGATCTCCGAGTGAAAAACTGTTTTTT. This chain uses TRBV7-2 with TRBJ1-4; no definite D call. Germline CDR1 reads SGHTA; CDR2 reads FQGNSA. This CDR3 is built from 16 residues. Trimming took 5 bases from V and 7 from J, leaving 20 bases between them.

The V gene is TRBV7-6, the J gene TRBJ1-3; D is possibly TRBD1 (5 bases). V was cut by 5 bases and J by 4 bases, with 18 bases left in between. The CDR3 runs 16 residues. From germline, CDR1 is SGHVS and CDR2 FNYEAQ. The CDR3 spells CASSPRSGGAGNTIYF. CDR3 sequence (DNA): TGTGCCAGCAGCCCTAGGTCTGGGGGAGCCGGAAACACCATATATTTT.

CDR3 sequence (DNA): TGTGCCAGTAGACCCCTGGACAGATTAGGTGAGCAGTTCTTC. It encodes CASRPLDRLGEQFF. This chain uses TRBV19 with TRBJ2-1, with D possibly TRBD1 on 6 matching bases. CDR1 is LNHDA and CDR2 is SQIVND in the germline V gene (reference sequence). The CDR3 sequence is 14 residues long. V was cut by 6 bases and J by 9 bases, with 18 bases left in between.

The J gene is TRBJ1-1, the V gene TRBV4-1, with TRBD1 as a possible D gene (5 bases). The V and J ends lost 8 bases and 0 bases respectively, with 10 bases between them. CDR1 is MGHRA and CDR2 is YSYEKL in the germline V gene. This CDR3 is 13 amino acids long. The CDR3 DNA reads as TGCGCCAGCCGTGACAGCTTGAACACTGAAGCTTTCTTT. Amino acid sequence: CASRDSLNTEAFF.

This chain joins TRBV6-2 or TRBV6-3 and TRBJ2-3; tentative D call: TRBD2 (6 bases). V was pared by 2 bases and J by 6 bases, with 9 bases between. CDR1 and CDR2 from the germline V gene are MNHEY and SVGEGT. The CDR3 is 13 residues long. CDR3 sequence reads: CASSYTGGDTQYF. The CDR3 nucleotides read TGTGCCAGCAGTTACACCGGAGGGGATACGCAGTATTTT.

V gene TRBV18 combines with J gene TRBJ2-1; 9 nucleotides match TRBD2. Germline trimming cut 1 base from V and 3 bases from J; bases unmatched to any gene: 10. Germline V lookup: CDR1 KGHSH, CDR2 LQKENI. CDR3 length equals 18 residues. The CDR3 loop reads CASSPQVGGGAIYNEQFF. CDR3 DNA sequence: TGTGCCAGCTCACCACAGGTTGGCGGGGGGGCCATCTACAATGAGCAGTTCTTC.

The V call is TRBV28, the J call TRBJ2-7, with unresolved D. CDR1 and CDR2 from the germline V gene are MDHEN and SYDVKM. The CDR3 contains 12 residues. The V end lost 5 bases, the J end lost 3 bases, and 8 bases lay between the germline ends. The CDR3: CASSLASYEQYF. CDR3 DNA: TGTGCCAGCAGTCTCGCAAGCTACGAGCAGTACTTC.

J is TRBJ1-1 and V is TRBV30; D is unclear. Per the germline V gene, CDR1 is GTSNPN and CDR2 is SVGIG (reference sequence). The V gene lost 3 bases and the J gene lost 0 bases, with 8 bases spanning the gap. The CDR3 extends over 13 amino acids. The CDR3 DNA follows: TGTGCCTGGAGAGTTCCGGTGAACACTGAAGCTTTCTTT. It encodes CAWRVPVNTEAFF.

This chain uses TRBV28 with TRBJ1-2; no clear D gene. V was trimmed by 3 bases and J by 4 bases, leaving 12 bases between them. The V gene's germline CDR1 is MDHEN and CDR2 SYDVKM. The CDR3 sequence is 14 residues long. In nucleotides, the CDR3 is TGTGCCAGCAGTTTTGAGCGGGCCGGCTATGGCTACACCTTC. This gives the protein CASSFERAGYGYTF.

The chain's CDR3 is CATSREPQSGGGETQYF. The CDR3 DNA reads as TGTGCCACCAGCAGAGAGCCACAGTCAGGGGGGGGAGAGACCCAGTACTTC. The chain is built from TRBV15 and TRBJ2-5, with D perhaps matching TRBD1 or TRBD2 (7 bases each). Germline values: CDR1 LNHNV, CDR2 YYDKDF (reference sequence). The CDR3 consists of 17 residues. Trimming took 0 bases from V and 4 from J, leaving 18 bases between them.

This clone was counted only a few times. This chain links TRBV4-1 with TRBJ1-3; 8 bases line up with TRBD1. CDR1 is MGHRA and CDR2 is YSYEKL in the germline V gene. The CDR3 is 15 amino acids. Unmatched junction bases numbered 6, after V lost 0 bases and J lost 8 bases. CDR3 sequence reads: CASSQDRQGAYTIYF. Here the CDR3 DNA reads TGCGCCAGCAGCCAAGATCGGCAGGGGGCCTACACCATATATTTT.

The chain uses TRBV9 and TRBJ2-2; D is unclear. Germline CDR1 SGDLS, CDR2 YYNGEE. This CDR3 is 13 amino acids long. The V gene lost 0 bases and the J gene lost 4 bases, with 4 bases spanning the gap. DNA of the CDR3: TGTGCCAGCAGCGTAGAGGCCACCGGGGAGCTGTTTTTT. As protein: CASSVEATGELFF.